This TCR beta chain came from a study of cytomegalovirus exposure and HLA in healthy donors. Whole-study context: As an earlier analysis found, around 190 million T cells yielded about 120 million unique TCR beta sequences. General study points: For TCR beta chains, V- and J-gene trimming was later linked to a missense DCLRE1C variant. Analysis performed later showed TCR beta chains linked to HLA being more clonally expanded than equally common others.

Amplification used 60 Vbeta primers and 13 Jbeta primers. Original processing methods: Later work found 80 million or so unique TCR beta chains, with around 10 million shared. Data came from immunoSEQ multiplex PCR; TCRdb stores just in-frame clones and leaves some out. For V, J and clone size, that table is used; D and trimming come from the DNA. Here the sample spans roughly 100,000 clones, about 80% being singletons. This clone was seen only once. Antigen unknown. Per the germline V gene, CDR1 is GTSNPN and CDR2 is SVGIG (reference sequence). V was cut by 5 bases and J by 7 bases, with 20 bases left in between. CDR3 size: 15 residues.

Sample: PBMCs. The clonotype was recovered from a man younger than 45 in good health and CMV-seropositive. The chain links TRBV30 to TRBJ1-4; maybe TRBD1 (5 bases). CDR3 DNA: TGTGCCTGGGCGGTTAGCGGGGCGTACGGTGAAAAACTGTTTTTT. Its translation is CAWAVSGAYGEKLFF.